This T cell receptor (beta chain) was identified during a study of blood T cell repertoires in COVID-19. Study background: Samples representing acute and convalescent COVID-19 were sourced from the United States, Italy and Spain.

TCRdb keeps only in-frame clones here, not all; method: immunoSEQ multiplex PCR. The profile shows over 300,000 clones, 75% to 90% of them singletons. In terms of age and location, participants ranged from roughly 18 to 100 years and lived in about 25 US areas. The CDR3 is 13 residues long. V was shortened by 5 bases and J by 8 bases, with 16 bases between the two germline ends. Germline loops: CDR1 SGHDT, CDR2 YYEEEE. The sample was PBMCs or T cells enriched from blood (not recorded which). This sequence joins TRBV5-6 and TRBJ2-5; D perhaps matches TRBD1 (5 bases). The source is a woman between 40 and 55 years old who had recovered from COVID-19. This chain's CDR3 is CASRGVISNTQYF. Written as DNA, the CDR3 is TGTGCCAGCAGAGGGGTGATTTCTAACACCCAGTACTTC.